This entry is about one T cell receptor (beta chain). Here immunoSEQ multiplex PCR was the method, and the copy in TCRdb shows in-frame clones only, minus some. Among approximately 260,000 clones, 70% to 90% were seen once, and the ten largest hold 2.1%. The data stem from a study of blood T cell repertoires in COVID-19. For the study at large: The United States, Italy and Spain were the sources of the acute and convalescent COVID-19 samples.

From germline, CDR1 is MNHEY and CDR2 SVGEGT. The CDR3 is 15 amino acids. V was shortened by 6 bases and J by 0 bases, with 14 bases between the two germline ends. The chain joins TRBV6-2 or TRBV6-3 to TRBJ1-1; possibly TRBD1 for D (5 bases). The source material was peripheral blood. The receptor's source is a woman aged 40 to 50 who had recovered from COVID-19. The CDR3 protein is CASSSRRGMNTEAFF. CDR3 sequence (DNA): TGTGCCAGCAGCTCCAGGCGGGGCATGAACACTGAAGCTTTCTTT.